These 30 T cell receptor beta chains originate from one sample sequenced in a study of human T cells and chemical hapten exposure. MiXCR, run by TCRdb on the RACE reads, gives a single entry per CDR3 protein. The sample lists 270,000 or so distinct CDR3 sequences; 7.7% were seen once. The time point: pre-sensitization, week 0. Treatment defined: therapeutic diphenylcyclopropenone sensitization with weekly scalp DPC. The sample consisted of whole blood, taken in connection with sensitization to the hapten diphenylcyclopropenone (DPC). The receptors shown here come from a man younger than 35 with alopecia areata. Some clones in this sample may be carry-over from other donors' samples.

The genes are TRBV7-3 and TRBJ2-2, with D possibly being TRBD1 (5 bases). The CDR3 totals 16 residues. The V and J ends lost 1 base and 4 bases respectively, with 13 bases between them. In germline, CDR1 is SGHTA, CDR2 FQGTGA. In nucleotides, the CDR3 is TGTGCCAGCAGCTTAAACTTCGCAGGGCCCACCGGGGAGCTGTTTTTT. Amino acid sequence: CASSLNFAGPTGELFF.

This clonotype appeared many times. V gene TRBV10-3 combines with J gene TRBJ2-7; D may be TRBD1 or TRBD2 (5 bases each). This CDR3 spans 13 amino acids. Germline V gene lookup returns CDR1 ENHRY and CDR2 SYGVKD. V lost 6 bases and J lost 3, with 12 bases in between. The CDR3 spells CAIRGTVDYEQYV. As DNA, the CDR3 is TGTGCCATCAGGGGGACCGTCGACTACGAGCAGTACGTC.

This clonotype has more than one count but fewer than ten. The chain recombines TRBV7-2 with TRBJ2-5, with a tentative D call TRBD2 (6 bases). V lost 5 bases and J 5 bases, leaving 12 bases between the germline ends. CDR3 length: 13 amino acids. Germline V gene data show CDR1 as SGHTA and CDR2 as FQGNSA. Here the CDR3 reads CASSPATRETQYF. The CDR3 nucleotides are TGTGCCAGCAGCCCCGCGACTAGGGAGACCCAGTACTTC.

This clonotype appeared a few times. This chain links TRBV12-3 or TRBV12-4 with TRBJ1-5, with TRBD1 as a possible D gene (5 bases). Trimming removed 5 bases at V and 3 bases at J, with 11 bases between. There are 14 residues in the CDR3. CDR3 residues: CASSRDPFNQPQHF. Written as DNA, the CDR3 is TGTGCCAGCAGTAGGGACCCCTTCAATCAGCCCCAGCATTTT.

The chain employs TRBV7-9 and TRBJ2-7; either TRBD1 or TRBD2 may supply D (5 bases each). V dropped 4 bases and J dropped 4 bases, with 17 bases sitting between them. Germline V lookup: CDR1 SEHNR, CDR2 FQNEAQ (reference sequence). The CDR3 has 15 residues. The CDR3 region has the DNA TGTGCCAGCAGCTCAGACCGGGACCAGTTATACGAGCAGTACTTC. Encoded protein: CASSSDRDQLYEQYF.

The chain carries TRBV2 and TRBJ1-1, with a weak D call TRBD1 (5 bases). The germline V gene encodes CDR1 SNHLY and CDR2 FYNNEI. This CDR3 is 13 amino acids long. V was clipped by 11 bases and J by 4 bases, with 17 bases between them. Here the CDR3 reads CASRIGEGTEAFF. The CDR3 coding sequence is TGTGCCTCCAGGATAGGGGAAGGCACTGAAGCTTTCTTT.

The V and J genes are TRBV7-9 and TRBJ1-1; 8 bases align to TRBD1. Germline assignment: CDR1 SEHNR and CDR2 FQNEAQ (reference sequence). The V segment lost 5 bases and the J segment 7 bases; nucleotides outside the gene matches: 9. This CDR3 is 14 amino acids long. The CDR3 DNA reads TGTGCCAGCAGCCAGGGACAGGCCGGTAGTGAAGCTTTCTTT. It is translated as CASSQGQAGSEAFF.

In its sample, this clonotype was seen a few times. The chain links TRBV24-1 to TRBJ2-3, with TRBD1 matching over 7 bases. CDR1 is KGHDR, CDR2 SFDVKD, per germline. V lost 1 base to trimming and J lost 3 bases; unmatched junction nucleotides: 18. CDR3 size: 20 residues. The CDR3 DNA is TGTGCCACCAGTGATTTTGGGGACAGCGTAAACCCACCTGGGACAGATACGCAGTATTTT. The encoded protein is CATSDFGDSVNPPGTDTQYF.

The V call is TRBV2, the J call TRBJ1-1, with D hard to call. Germline lookup yields CDR1 SNHLY and CDR2 FYNNEI. This CDR3 is 14 amino acids long. The V end was cut by 9 bases, the J end by 5 bases, with 19 bases between. This CDR3 reads CASQAPPRSTEAFF. The CDR3 DNA follows: TGTGCCAGTCAGGCCCCCCCTAGGAGTACTGAAGCTTTCTTT.

This clonotype was seen more than once but under ten times. The chain links TRBV20-1 to TRBJ2-7, with 7 bases aligning to TRBD1. The junction had 3 bases not matched to a gene; V was cut back by 1 base and J by 0 bases. This CDR3 comprises 14 residues. Germline V lookup: CDR1 DFQATT, CDR2 SNEGSKA (reference sequence). CDR3 sequence: CSARVTGRSYEQYV. The CDR3 DNA sequence: TGCAGTGCTAGAGTGACAGGGCGCTCCTACGAGCAGTACGTC.

This clonotype was seen repeatedly, ten times or more. The gene calls are TRBV12-3 or TRBV12-4 and TRBJ2-1, with 11 positions matching TRBD2. Trimming at V came to 6 bases and at J to 7 bases, leaving 2 bases not matched to a gene. This CDR3 region has 13 residues. The CDR3 here is CASRLAGVNEQFF. CDR3 sequence (DNA): TGTGCCAGCAGACTAGCGGGGGTTAATGAGCAGTTCTTC.

This clonotype was detected many times. The V and J genes are TRBV4-1 and TRBJ1-2, with no clear D. Germline V CDR1 and CDR2: MGHRA, YSYEKL. Between the trimmed V and J ends, which lost 1 base and 2 bases, there was a span of 8 bases. CDR3 length: 14 amino acids. DNA of the CDR3: TGCGCCAGCAGCCAAGCAGGAGGGAACTATGGCTACACCTTC. Residues: CASSQAGGNYGYTF.

This clonotype has just a few counts. The CDR3 DNA is TGTGCCAGCAGCTTACCGCCTAATGGCTACACCTTC. It translates to CASSLPPNGYTF. This chain connects TRBV7-8 to TRBJ1-2; D uncertain. Trimming cost V 2 bases and J 6 bases, with 7 bases left between them. Per the germline V gene, CDR1 is SGHVS and CDR2 is FQNEAQ. The CDR3 is 12 amino acids.

Only a few counts were recorded for this clonotype. The chain has TRBV7-3 and TRBJ2-1; D may correspond to TRBD1 or TRBD2 (6 bases each). The V end lost 1 base, the J end lost 2 bases, and 15 bases lay between the germline ends. This CDR3 is built from 17 residues. CDR1 SGHTA and CDR2 FQGTGA come from the germline V gene. CDR3 protein: CASSLMGPGAPYNEQFF. The CDR3 nucleotides read TGTGCCAGCAGCTTAATGGGGCCGGGGGCCCCCTACAATGAGCAGTTCTTC.

There are many counts of this clonotype. The chain employs TRBV6-5 and TRBJ1-4; D uncertain. V lost 0 bases and J 8 bases, leaving 7 bases between the germline ends. Germline lookup yields CDR1 MNHEY and CDR2 SVGAGI. This CDR3 contains 13 residues. CDR3 bases: TGTGCCAGCAGTTACTCTGTTGGAGAAAAACTGTTTTTT. This sequence encodes CASSYSVGEKLFF.

Remarks on this clonotype: The conserved final phenylalanine or tryptophan is absent from the CDR3, which likely points to a read error. The rearrangement links TRBV6-2 or TRBV6-3 to TRBJ2-2, with 7 bases matching TRBD1. J gave up 6 bases and V 6 bases, and 10 bases lay outside the gene matches. The CDR3 is 15 amino acids. Per the germline V gene, CDR1 is MNHEY and CDR2 is SVGEGT. The CDR3 loop reads CASRPDRDPAGELFL. CDR3 nucleotides: TGTGCCAGCAGACCCGACAGGGATCCGGCCGGGGAGCTGTTTTTG.

This clonotype was counted only a few times. This sequence joins TRBV12-3 or TRBV12-4 and TRBJ1-1; 10 positions agree with TRBD1. CDR3 size: 13 residues. V was pared by 5 bases and J by 3 bases, with 0 bases of the junction left unmatched. The DNA of the CDR3 is TGTGCCAGCAGTGGGACAGGGGACACTGAAGCTTTCTTT. It encodes CASSGTGDTEAFF.

This clonotype was seen a handful of times. This rearrangement joins TRBV7-2 to TRBJ2-2, with D unclear. In germline, CDR1 is SGHTA, CDR2 FQGNSA. The germline V and J ends were trimmed by 5 bases and 5 bases, with 9 bases remaining between them. The CDR3 extends over 13 amino acids. CDR3 coding DNA: TGTGCCAGCAGCCCCCCTCGGACCGGGGAGCTGTTTTTT. Translated, it gives CASSPPRTGELFF.

This chain joins TRBV27 and TRBJ1-1; D is unclear. Trimming cost V 4 bases and J 4 bases, with 10 bases left between them. In germline, CDR1 is MNHEY, CDR2 SMNVEV (reference sequence). There are 13 residues in the CDR3. The CDR3 DNA reads TGTGCCAGCAGTTCCCTAGGTGGCACTGAAGCTTTCTTT. Protein: CASSSLGGTEAFF.

The chain joins TRBV4-2 to TRBJ1-6; maybe TRBD1 (5 bases). V lost 0 bases to trimming and J lost 11 bases, with 14 bases between them. Germline V gene lookup returns CDR1 LGHNA and CDR2 YNFKEQ. There are 15 residues in the CDR3. The CDR3 region is CASSQDGRGLTPLHF. CDR3 coding DNA: TGTGCCAGCAGCCAAGATGGGAGGGGTTTGACACCCCTCCACTTT.

The chain is built from TRBV7-9 and TRBJ2-7; a weak D match, TRBD1 (6 bases). Germline lookup yields CDR1 SEHNR and CDR2 FQNEAQ (reference sequence). CDR3 length equals 14 residues. V was trimmed by 5 bases and J by 2 bases, leaving 13 bases between them. CDR3: CASSPITGPYEQYV. The CDR3, as DNA: TGTGCCAGCAGCCCCATCACAGGGCCCTACGAGCAGTACGTC.

This clonotype was counted ten times or more. The V and J genes are TRBV12-3 or TRBV12-4 and TRBJ2-3; D unresolved. This CDR3 contains 12 residues. The germline V and J ends were trimmed by 5 bases and 3 bases, with 6 bases remaining between them. CDR3 nucleotide sequence: TGTGCCAGCAGTCTGGTTACAGATACGCAGTATTTT. It encodes CASSLVTDTQYF.

A few counts support this clonotype. This chain connects TRBV2 to TRBJ2-3; no clear D. V lost 10 bases and J lost 1, with 15 bases in between. Germline-derived CDR1 and CDR2 are SNHLY and FYNNEI. The CDR3 is 14 amino acids. The CDR3 region is CATSRTSRTDTQYF. Here the CDR3 DNA reads TGTGCCACCTCAAGAACCTCTCGCACAGATACGCAGTATTTT.

The chain uses TRBV7-2 and TRBJ1-4; D is unresolved. The V gene's germline CDR1 is SGHTA and CDR2 FQGNSA. This CDR3 spans 14 amino acids. The V and J ends lost 1 base and 7 bases respectively, with 10 bases between them. CDR3 nucleotides: TGTGCCAGCAGCTTAGATTGGGGTAGTGAAAAACTGTTTTTT. The encoded protein is CASSLDWGSEKLFF.

This clonotype was counted only a few times. V and J are TRBV9 and TRBJ2-2; no reliable D call. CDR3 length: 12 residues. V was pared by 0 bases and J by 6 bases, with 3 bases between. Germline V gives CDR1 SGDLS, CDR2 YYNGEE. CDR3 loop: CASSVVPGELFF. The CDR3 region has the DNA TGTGCCAGCAGCGTAGTACCCGGGGAGCTGTTTTTT.

The sample holds a few counts of this clonotype. The rearrangement joins TRBV12-3 or TRBV12-4 to TRBJ2-5; perhaps D is TRBD1 or TRBD2 (5 bases each). The CDR3 covers 12 residues. V lost 4 bases and J 4 bases, leaving 7 bases between the germline ends. CDR3 amino acids: CASSSGTETQYF. The DNA of the CDR3 is TGTGCCAGCAGTTCCGGGACAGAGACCCAGTACTTC.

V and J are TRBV20-1 and TRBJ1-1; 7 nucleotides agree with TRBD1. V lost 6 bases to trimming and J lost 4 bases; unmatched junction nucleotides: 8. Germline lookup yields CDR1 DFQATT and CDR2 SNEGSKA (reference sequence). This CDR3 contains 13 residues. The CDR3 loop is CSAQGGPGTEAFF. Written as DNA, the CDR3 is TGCAGTGCGCAGGGGGGCCCCGGCACTGAAGCTTTCTTT.

This chain links TRBV6-5 with TRBJ1-2; D remains unclear. The CDR3 spans 15 residues. Germline values: CDR1 MNHEY, CDR2 SVGAGI. Trimming removed 2 bases at V and 5 bases at J, with 15 bases between. The CDR3 DNA follows: TGTGCCAGCAGTTACCAGGCGGGCAGTACATATGGCTACACCTTC. Amino acid sequence: CASSYQAGSTYGYTF.

This sequence joins TRBV25-1 and TRBJ1-4; D possibly corresponds to TRBD1 (5 bases). The germline V gene has CDR1 MGHDK and CDR2 SYGVNS. The CDR3 covers 12 residues. V lost 6 bases, J lost 6 bases, and 8 bases lay in between. CDR3 amino acids: CASRTGHEKLFF. In nucleotides, the CDR3 is TGTGCCAGCAGGACGGGACATGAAAAACTGTTTTTT.

This clonotype has more than one count but fewer than ten. The chain combines TRBV20-1 with TRBJ1-6; D gene ambiguous. Trimming pared 7 bases from V and 0 bases from J, leaving 16 bases between. The CDR3 consists of 16 residues. Germline loops: CDR1 DFQATT, CDR2 SNEGSKA (reference sequence). Here the CDR3 reads CSVMRRSFSYNSPLHF. The CDR3 coding sequence is TGCAGTGTTATGCGACGGAGTTTCTCCTATAATTCACCCCTCCACTTT.